The 20 T cell receptor beta chains below all came from one sample that was sequenced in a study of tumor and adjacent non-tumor tissue in lung cancer. A modified ARM-PCR protocol with three rounds of nested PCR amplified TCRbeta. Using its own MiXCR run on the multiplex PCR reads, TCRdb lists one record per CDR3 protein. The table includes some 80,000 distinct CDR3 sequences, approximately 78% detected once. The template was RNA from unsorted bulk tissue. More than 3 cm separated this lung sample from the edge of the tumor. The sample consisted of distant non-tumor lung tissue. The receptors were gathered from a man between 60 and 70 years old with non-small cell lung cancer.

This clonotype is a singleton in its sample. Mismatch with germline at one junction end may stem from a read error. The V and J genes are TRBV28 and TRBJ2-1; D call uncertain. This CDR3 region has 13 residues. Germline V gives CDR1 MDHEN, CDR2 SYDVKM. CDR3 region: CASSSGFYNKQFF. CDR3 DNA sequence: TGTGCCAGCAGTTCAGGTTTCTACAATAAGCAGTTCTTC.

This chain connects TRBV19 to TRBJ1-1, with D tentatively TRBD1 (5 bases). This CDR3 spans 13 amino acids. Trimming took 3 bases from V and 1 from J, leaving 6 bases between them. CDR1 and CDR2 from the germline V gene are LNHDA and SQIVND (reference sequence). In DNA form, the CDR3 reads TGTGCCAGTAGTATGGGGGGGAACACTGAAGCTTTCTTT. Protein: CASSMGGNTEAFF.

Of note for this clonotype: An end of the junction does not agree with germline; a read error may underlie this. The rearrangement joins TRBV11-3 to TRBJ2-7, with D maybe TRBD2 (5 bases). Germline assignment: CDR1 SGHNT and CDR2 YENEEA. The CDR3 length is 13 residues. The CDR3 nucleotides read TGTGCCAGCATCCCCCGGAGGCCCTATGAGCAGTACTTC. This sequence encodes CASIPRRPYEQYF.

Note on this clonotype: The conserved phenylalanine or tryptophan normally closing the CDR3 is absent here, so this likely arose from a read error. The chain employs TRBV11-2 and TRBJ2-5, with a possible D match to TRBD1 (6 bases). The CDR3 extends over 13 amino acids. The V gene's germline CDR1 is SGHAT and CDR2 FQNNGV. The CDR3 DNA reads as TGTACCAGCAGCTCAACAGGGAAAGAGACCCAGTACATC. This codes for CTSSSTGKETQYI.

A single count supports this clonotype. A much larger clone is a single base away; this may be a read error. The CDR3 does not end in the conserved phenylalanine or tryptophan, so this is likely a read error. V gene TRBV5-1 combines with J gene TRBJ1-5; TRBD1 aligns across 9 bases. This CDR3 comprises 16 residues. Trimming at V came to 3 bases and at J to 2 bases, leaving 6 bases not matched to a gene. Germline lookup yields CDR1 SGHRS and CDR2 YFSETQ. CDR3 sequence reads: CASSSGTGNGNQPQHL. CDR3 nucleotide sequence: TGCGCCAGCAGCTCCGGGACAGGGAACGGCAATCAGCCCCAGCATCTT.

On this clonotype: The junction and the germline gene differ at one end; a read error may be behind it. The chain couples TRBV20-1 to TRBJ2-3; D might be TRBD2 (6 bases). CDR3 size: 15 residues. Germline V CDR1 and CDR2: DFQATT, SNEGSKA (reference sequence). The CDR3 nucleotides read TGCAGTGCTGAGCCGCGGGATTCGAGCACAGATGCGCAGTATTTT. Protein: CSAEPRDSSTDAQYF.

Of note for this clonotype: A much larger clone sits a single nucleotide away, making a read error possible. The DNA of the CDR3 is TGTGTCACCAGTGATTTGCAGAGAGCGGGAGGTGAATCCTACGAGCAGTACTTC. Its protein is CVTSDLQRAGGESYEQYF. The V gene is TRBV24-1, the J gene TRBJ2-7; 9 bases are a match to TRBD2. This CDR3 has 18 amino acids. Germline V lookup: CDR1 KGHDR, CDR2 SFDVKD.

This chain links TRBV4-2 with TRBJ2-7, with 9 bases matching TRBD1. Germline assignment: CDR1 LGHNA and CDR2 YNFKEQ. The CDR3 sequence is 15 residues long. Trimming took 3 bases from V and 0 from J; bases not matched to a gene: 3. The CDR3 region is CASSHPGQGSYEQYF. In nucleotides, the CDR3 is TGTGCCAGCAGCCATCCGGGACAGGGCTCCTACGAGCAGTACTTC.

Remarks on this clonotype: The junction does not match germline at one end; this may be a read error. V and J are TRBV6-5 and TRBJ2-6; D is possibly TRBD1 or TRBD2 (6 bases each). CDR1 is MNHEY and CDR2 is SVGAGI in the germline V gene. The length of the CDR3 is 17 residues. CDR3 residues: CAGSLSGASSGANVLTF. The CDR3 DNA reads as TGTGCCGGCAGTTTATCGGGGGCCAGCTCTGGGGCGAACGTCCTGACTTTC.

As for this clonotype: The final CDR3 position lacks the conserved phenylalanine or tryptophan, pointing to a likely read error. No DNA is shown, since the ends of the CDR3 on it are uncertain; the CDR3 is the one TCRdb lists. The rearrangement joins TRBV6-2 or TRBV6-3 to TRBJ1-1. Germline CDR1 and CDR2: MNHEY and SVGEGT. The CDR3 comprises 14 residues, both ends counted. The CDR3 region is CASSYYGGGTEASS.

In the case of this clonotype: Compared with germline, one end of the junction differs, possibly owing to a read error. The rearrangement links TRBV29-1 to TRBJ2-2, with a weak D call TRBD2 (6 bases). Germline-derived CDR1 and CDR2 are SQVTM and ANQGSEA. The CDR3 runs 14 residues. This chain's CDR3 is CGGQEAGNTGSCLF. The DNA for the CDR3 is TGCGGCGGCCAGGAAGCAGGAAACACCGGGAGCTGTTTGTTT.

The chain has TRBV11-2 and TRBJ2-1; D perhaps matches TRBD2 (6 bases). CDR1 is SGHAT, CDR2 FQNNGV, per germline. The CDR3 length is 15 residues. Trimming removed 6 bases at V and 9 bases at J, with 21 bases between. The DNA for the CDR3 is TGTGCCAGCAGATTTCGAGGAGGGCTGGTAGTTGAGCAGTTCTTC. Translating it yields CASRFRGGLVVEQFF.

This clonotype was seen only a few times. This likely comes from a read error, as the CDR3 has no conserved phenylalanine or tryptophan at its end. This chain connects TRBV11-2 to TRBJ2-6, with a tentative D call TRBD1 (5 bases). The CDR3 is 14 residues long. Germline CDR1 reads SGHAT; CDR2 reads FQNNGV. Trimming stripped 6 bases from V and 14 bases from J, with 20 bases between. This CDR3 reads CASSPISGADLLTL. The CDR3 DNA is TGTGCCAGCAGTCCTATCTCTGGGGCCGACCTCCTGACTTTA.

As concerns this clonotype: Lacking the conserved final phenylalanine or tryptophan, this CDR3 likely reflects a read error. V usage is TRBV11-2 and J usage is TRBJ2-5; 7 bases match TRBD1. CDR3 size: 14 residues. The V gene's germline CDR1 is SGHAT and CDR2 FQNNGV. Here the CDR3 reads CVSSSGQVQETQYI. CDR3 coding DNA: TGTGTCAGTAGCTCTGGACAGGTCCAAGAGACCCAGTACATC.

A remark on this clonotype: This sequence may be a read error, since a much larger clone differs from it by one base. The gene calls are TRBV20-1 and TRBJ2-7; D may be TRBD1 (6 bases). CDR3 length: 14 amino acids. V was pared by 3 bases and J by 1 base, with 13 bases between. Germline V lookup: CDR1 DFQATT, CDR2 SNEGSKA (reference sequence). In nucleotides, the CDR3 is TGCAGTGCTAGTAAGGGACACAAGTCCTACGAGCAGTACTTC. It encodes CSASKGHKSYEQYF.

Details on this clonotype: The junction shows a germline mismatch at one end, possibly a read error. The V gene is TRBV6-1, the J gene TRBJ2-1; TRBD2 matches at 11 bases. The CDR3 runs to 15 residues. CDR1 and CDR2 (germline): MNHNS, SASEGT. The CDR3 sequence: CASRVAGGPSNVQFF. CDR3 bases: TGTGCCAGCAGAGTAGCGGGAGGGCCCTCCAATGTGCAGTTCTTC.

This clonotype has just a few counts. The genes are TRBV7-9 and TRBJ2-7; no clear D gene. Trimming shortened V by 4 bases and J by 1 base, and 5 bases separated the two germline ends. CDR1 and CDR2 (germline): SEHNR, FQNEAQ (reference sequence). CDR3 length: 12 amino acids. The CDR3 bases are TGTGCCAGCAGCTGGCGGTCCTACGAGCAGTACTTC. This codes for CASSWRSYEQYF.

This chain's CDR3 is CASSPIGTRGSSLRGDTQYF. The CDR3 region has the DNA TGTGCCAGCAGCCCGATCGGAACTAGGGGGAGTTCCCTAAGAGGAGATACGCAGTATTTT. The V gene is TRBV11-2, the J gene TRBJ2-3, with D tentatively TRBD1 (6 bases). The germline CDR1 and CDR2 sequences are SGHAT and FQNNGV. V was cut by 5 bases and J by 5 bases, with 32 bases left in between. The CDR3 has 20 amino acids.

The rearrangement uses TRBV20-1 and TRBJ2-1, with TRBD2 as a possible D gene (6 bases). Germline assignment: CDR1 DFQATT and CDR2 SNEGSKA (reference sequence). The V end lost 3 bases, the J end lost 7 bases, and 19 bases lay between the germline ends. The CDR3 is 15 amino acids. CDR3 protein: CSASRASASLNEQFF. The CDR3 region has the DNA TGCAGTGCTAGTAGGGCTAGCGCGAGTCTAAATGAGCAGTTCTTC.

Comments on this clonotype: Because it lacks the conserved phenylalanine or tryptophan at the end, this CDR3 is likely a read error. The limits of the CDR3 on the DNA are not certain, so only TCRdb's listed CDR3 is given. The V and J genes are TRBV6-5 and TRBJ2-6; TRBD2 is taken as the D call from the table, unchecked against the DNA. The CDR3 contains 17 residues when both ends are counted. Germline V CDR1 and CDR2: MNHEY, SVGAGI. The CDR3 sequence: CAGSLAGASSGANVLTY.